These 27 T cell receptor beta chains came from one sample sequenced in a study of blood T cell repertoires in COVID-19. The data were produced by immunoSEQ multiplex PCR, yet TCRdb's version contains in-frame clones alone and is incomplete. The table has around 250,000 clones, 83% seen once. The sample taken for sequencing was peripheral blood. Source of these receptors: an elderly man with acute or convalescent COVID-19.

This rearrangement joins TRBV27 to TRBJ2-3; TRBD2 matches at 7 bases. Germline V gives CDR1 MNHEY, CDR2 SMNVEV (reference sequence). The ends lost 6 bases at V and 1 base at J; junction bases unmatched: 4. CDR3 length: 14 amino acids. The CDR3 sequence is CASRGRAGTDTQYF. DNA of the CDR3: TGTGCCAGCAGGGGGAGGGCCGGCACAGATACGCAGTATTTT.

V and J are TRBV11-3 and TRBJ2-7; no reliable D call. Per germline, CDR1 SGHNT and CDR2 YENEEA. The CDR3 consists of 12 residues. The ends were cut back, 11 bases at V and 3 bases at J, with 14 bases in the middle. The CDR3 DNA follows: TGTGCCCCCCCCAAGGAGCGCTACGAGCAGTACTTC. As protein: CAPPKERYEQYF.

The rearrangement joins TRBV2 to TRBJ1-5, with 7 nucleotides matching TRBD1. The CDR3 runs 15 residues. Germline V gives CDR1 SNHLY, CDR2 FYNNEI. J was trimmed by 7 bases and V by 6 bases; bases with no gene match: 12. CDR3: CASSAGGQSGQPQHF. The CDR3 coding sequence is TGTGCCAGCAGCGCTGGGGGACAGTCGGGGCAGCCCCAGCATTTT. Drawing the rest from reference TRBV2 and TRBJ1-5, the complete variable domain is EPEVTQTPSHQVTQMGQEVILRCVPISNHLYFYWYRQILGQKVEFLVSFYNNEISEKSEIFDDQFSVERPDGSNFTLKIRSTKLEDSAMYFCASSAGGQSGQPQHFGDGTRLSIL.

The CDR3 here is CASSLASRLLKTDSPLHF. CDR3 nucleotide sequence: TGTGCCAGCAGCCTAGCATCCCGGCTTCTAAAAACTGATTCACCCCTCCACTTT. This chain joins TRBV14 and TRBJ1-6; D unresolved. The germline V and J ends were trimmed by 4 bases and 8 bases, with 24 bases remaining between them. Germline assignment: CDR1 SGHDN and CDR2 FVKESK. The CDR3 contains 18 residues.

The rearrangement joins TRBV7-9 to TRBJ2-7; no reliable D call. This CDR3 region has 15 residues. The V end was cut by 1 base, the J end by 2 bases, with 12 bases between. Germline V CDR1 and CDR2: SEHNR, FQNEAQ (reference sequence). CDR3 amino acids: CASSLGSGAPYEQYF. In nucleotides, the CDR3 is TGTGCCAGCAGCTTAGGGTCAGGTGCACCCTACGAGCAGTACTTC.

This sequence joins TRBV7-2 and TRBJ2-5; 8 bases align to TRBD2. J lost 2 bases, V lost 6 bases, and 8 bases had no gene match. The CDR3 is 15 amino acids. Germline lookup yields CDR1 SGHTA and CDR2 FQGNSA. The CDR3 here is CASSRGGRDQETQYF. The CDR3 DNA reads TGTGCCAGCAGTCGGGGGGGGAGGGATCAAGAGACCCAGTACTTC.

In this sample, this clone turned up once. The chain carries TRBV5-1 and TRBJ2-3; D gene ambiguous. The CDR3 is 10 residues long. Germline CDR1 is SGHRS and CDR2 is YFSETQ. V was clipped by 9 bases and J by 0 bases, with 2 bases between them. The CDR3 protein is CATSTDTQYF. CDR3 nucleotides: TGCGCCACAAGCACAGATACGCAGTATTTT. Looking up the rest from reference TRBV5-1 and TRBJ2-3 gives the full variable domain: KAGVTQTPRYLIKTRGQQVTLSCSPISGHRSVSWYQQTPGQGLQFLFEYFSETQRNKGNFPGRFSGRQFSNSRSEMNVSTLELGDSALYLCATSTDTQYFGPGTRLTVL.

The CDR3 loop is CASSSWTGKGTGELFF. The CDR3 DNA follows: TGTGCCAGCAGCTCCTGGACAGGCAAGGGCACCGGGGAGCTGTTTTTT. The chain couples TRBV5-4 to TRBJ2-2, with 7 positions matching TRBD1. Germline V lookup: CDR1 SGHNT, CDR2 YYREEE (reference sequence). CDR3 size: 16 residues. The J segment lost 4 bases and the V segment lost 3 bases, leaving 9 bases of the junction unmatched. Combining the CDR3 with reference TRBV5-4 and TRBJ2-2 gives the whole variable domain ETGVTQSPTHLIKTRGQQVTLRCSSQSGHNTVSWYQQALGQGPQFIFQYYREEENGRGNFPPRFSGLQFPNYSSELNVNALELDDSALYLCASSSWTGKGTGELFFGEGSRLTVL.

The chain links TRBV5-6 to TRBJ2-7; D gene ambiguous. Trimming removed 3 bases from V and 3 bases from J, with 4 bases in between. The V gene's germline CDR1 is SGHDT and CDR2 YYEEEE. This CDR3 spans 11 amino acids. The CDR3 is CASSSFYEQYF. CDR3 coding DNA: TGTGCCAGCAGCTCATTCTACGAGCAGTACTTC. Full variable domain (remainder filled in from reference TRBV5-6 and TRBJ2-7): DAGVTQSPTHLIKTRGQQVTLRCSPKSGHDTVSWYQQALGQGPQFIFQYYEEEERQRGNFPDRFSGHQFPNYSSELNVNALLLGDSALYLCASSSFYEQYFGPGTRLTVT.

CDR3 amino acids: CASSIYAETYNEQFF. As DNA, the CDR3 is TGTGCCAGTAGTATATACGCAGAAACGTACAATGAGCAGTTCTTC. J is TRBJ2-1 and V is TRBV19; D gene uncertain. The CDR3 covers 15 residues. Germline CDR1 and CDR2: LNHDA and SQIVND (reference sequence). Trimming removed 2 bases from V and 4 bases from J, with 12 bases in between. The variable domain in full, completed from reference TRBV19 and TRBJ2-1, reads DGGITQSPKYLFRKEGQNVTLSCEQNLNHDAMYWYRQDPGQGLRLIYYSQIVNDFQKGDIAEGYSVSREKKESFPLTVTSAQKNPTAFYLCASSIYAETYNEQFFGPGTRLTVL.

This clone has only one observation. The chain couples TRBV6-5 to TRBJ1-3; D ambiguous. V was cut by 6 bases and J by 3 bases, with 15 bases left in between. CDR1 is MNHEY, CDR2 SVGAGI, per germline. The CDR3 is 15 amino acids. The CDR3 DNA reads TGTGCCAGCAGGGATTACCAAGGCGGTGGAAACACCATATATTTT. Amino acids: CASRDYQGGGNTIYF.

This rearrangement joins TRBV29-1 to TRBJ2-7, with 16 bases aligning to TRBD2. Germline CDR1 SQVTM, CDR2 ANQGSEA. The CDR3 spans 16 residues. The junction had 2 bases not matched to a gene; V was cut back by 3 bases and J by 0 bases. The chain's CDR3 is CSVEGTSGRGSYEQYF. Here the CDR3 DNA reads TGCAGCGTTGAGGGGACTAGCGGGAGGGGCTCCTACGAGCAGTACTTC.

CDR3 in amino acids: CASALTGATEAFF. The DNA of the CDR3 is TGTGCCAGCGCTCTTACAGGGGCCACTGAAGCTTTCTTT. The J gene is TRBJ1-1, the V gene TRBV3-1 (or the pseudogene TRBV3-2), with 7 nucleotides matching TRBD1. V was pared by 8 bases and J by 4 bases, with 7 bases of the junction left unmatched. CDR1 LGHDT and CDR2 YNNKEL come from the germline V gene (reference sequence). The CDR3 has 13 amino acids.

The rearrangement uses TRBV12-3 or TRBV12-4 and TRBJ2-7; D unclear. The ends were cut back, 3 bases at V and 2 bases at J, with 8 bases in the middle. The CDR3 loop spans 13 amino acids. CDR3 sequence reads: CASSLGSTYEQYF. The CDR3 region has the DNA TGTGCCAGCAGTTTGGGCAGTACCTACGAGCAGTACTTC.

The chain couples TRBV5-1 to TRBJ2-1; 12 bases are shared with TRBD2. Trimming took 5 bases from V and 8 from J; bases not matched to a gene: 8. Per the germline V gene, CDR1 is SGHRS and CDR2 is YFSETQ. This CDR3 spans 15 amino acids. In nucleotides, the CDR3 is TGCGCCAGCAGTGCTTCCGGACTAGCGGGACATGAGCAGTTCTTC. It codes for CASSASGLAGHEQFF.

The chain recombines TRBV7-8 with TRBJ2-7, with no clear D. CDR1 is SGHVS and CDR2 is FQNEAQ in the germline V gene. V was shortened by 5 bases and J by 5 bases, with 13 bases between the two germline ends. The CDR3 spans 13 residues. The CDR3 DNA follows: TGTGCCAGCAGCCTCCTTCCCCGCGACGAGCAGTACTTC. This codes for CASSLLPRDEQYF.

The chain carries TRBV5-5 and TRBJ1-6, with D perhaps TRBD1 (5 bases). The V gene lost 1 base and the J gene lost 9 bases, with 17 bases spanning the gap. CDR1 SGHKS and CDR2 YYEKEE come from the germline V gene (reference sequence). CDR3 length: 16 amino acids. The DNA of the CDR3 is TGTGCCAGCAGCTTGTCAGGGAAGGGGCCCGGTTCACCCCTCCACTTT. Translating gives CASSLSGKGPGSPLHF. Full variable domain (missing parts from reference TRBV5-5 and TRBJ1-6): DAGVTQSPTHLIKTRGQQVTLRCSPISGHKSVSWYQQVLGQGPQFIFQYYEKEERGRGNFPDRFSARQFPNYSSELNVNALLLGDSALYLCASSLSGKGPGSPLHFGNGTRLTVT.

This clone was picked up a small number of times. The chain carries TRBV21-1 and TRBJ2-1; the D call of TRBD2 is as the table states it, not checked on the DNA. TRBV21-1 is recorded as a pseudogene. The CDR3 runs to 22 residues. The CDR3 loop reads CASSKNSRYRTSGGTTYNEQFF. CDR3 nucleotide sequence: TGTGCCAGCAGCAAAAATTCCCGTTATCGAACTAGCGGGGGGACCACCTACAATGAGCAGTTCTTC.

This clone was seen a handful of times. The V call is TRBV25-1, the J call TRBJ1-1, with a tentative D call TRBD1 (5 bases). V gave up 2 bases and J gave up 6 bases, with 13 bases separating them. Germline CDR1 reads MGHDK; CDR2 reads SYGVNS. This CDR3 spans 14 amino acids. The DNA of the CDR3 is TGTGCCAGCAGTGAACGACTCCAGGGATCTGAAGCTTTCTTT. Protein sequence: CASSERLQGSEAFF.

This chain joins TRBV2 and TRBJ2-7, with 8 nucleotides matching TRBD2. Germline V gene data show CDR1 as SNHLY and CDR2 as FYNNEI. Trimming at V came to 6 bases and at J to 4 bases, leaving 14 bases not matched to a gene. The CDR3 loop spans 16 amino acids. The CDR3 DNA follows: TGTGCCAGCAGCCCGGGACCCATAGCGGGAACATACGAGCAGTACTTC. Translation gives CASSPGPIAGTYEQYF. Drawing the rest from reference TRBV2 and TRBJ2-7, the complete variable domain is EPEVTQTPSHQVTQMGQEVILRCVPISNHLYFYWYRQILGQKVEFLVSFYNNEISEKSEIFDDQFSVERPDGSNFTLKIRSTKLEDSAMYFCASSPGPIAGTYEQYFGPGTRLTVT.

V is TRBV7-9 and J is TRBJ1-1, with D possibly TRBD1 on 5 matching bases. Trimming removed 5 bases from V and 4 bases from J, with 14 bases in between. CDR1 is SEHNR and CDR2 is FQNEAQ in the germline V gene (reference sequence). This CDR3 contains 14 residues. CDR3 residues: CASSAQGRVTEAFF. CDR3 DNA: TGTGCCAGCAGCGCCCAGGGCAGGGTCACTGAAGCTTTCTTT.

The V gene is TRBV5-5, the J gene TRBJ2-7, with TRBD1 matching 8 bases. This CDR3 has 16 amino acids. Trimming removed 0 bases from V and 2 bases from J; junction bases left unmatched: 7. CDR1 SGHKS and CDR2 YYEKEE come from the germline V gene (reference sequence). CDR3 loop: CASSLGQGAGTYEQYF. CDR3 sequence (DNA): TGTGCCAGCAGCTTGGGGCAGGGGGCAGGGACCTACGAGCAGTACTTC. The variable domain in full, with the rest retrieved from reference TRBV5-5 and TRBJ2-7, is DAGVTQSPTHLIKTRGQQVTLRCSPISGHKSVSWYQQVLGQGPQFIFQYYEKEERGRGNFPDRFSARQFPNYSSELNVNALLLGDSALYLCASSLGQGAGTYEQYFGPGTRLTVT.

On this clone: Other DNA sequences in the same sample also yield this CDR3. The chain recombines TRBV5-1 with TRBJ2-1, with D unclear. The CDR3 runs to 12 residues. CDR1 is SGHRS, CDR2 YFSETQ, per germline. V lost 2 bases and J 7 bases, leaving 7 bases between the germline ends. CDR3 bases: TGCGCCAGCAGCTTAGACTCTAATGAGCAGTTCTTC. This sequence encodes CASSLDSNEQFF.

V is TRBV28 and J is TRBJ2-3, with TRBD2 as a possible D gene (6 bases). The germline CDR1 and CDR2 sequences are MDHEN and SYDVKM. Trimming shortened V by 5 bases and J by 3 bases, and 12 bases separated the two germline ends. The CDR3 totals 14 residues. The CDR3 here is CASSLGTGTDTQYF. The CDR3 DNA reads TGTGCCAGCAGTCTCGGGACTGGGACAGATACGCAGTATTTT.

This clone has a single count. J is TRBJ2-3 and V is TRBV28, with D hard to call. The CDR3 extends over 15 amino acids. Trimming pared 3 bases from V and 5 bases from J, leaving 15 bases between. Germline CDR1 MDHEN, CDR2 SYDVKM. The CDR3 spells CASSLVATPLDTQYF. In DNA form, the CDR3 reads TGTGCCAGCAGTTTGGTGGCCACCCCCCTAGATACGCAGTATTTT.

The genes are TRBV2 and TRBJ1-6; D uncertain. CDR1 and CDR2 from the germline V gene are SNHLY and FYNNEI. This CDR3 is 16 amino acids long. Trimming cost V 2 bases and J 0 bases, with 8 bases left between them. CDR3 region: CASSEQRSSYNSPLHF. CDR3 nucleotide sequence: TGTGCCAGCAGTGAACAGCGCAGCTCCTATAATTCACCCCTCCACTTT.

The chain has TRBV7-2 and TRBJ2-1; 7 bases agree with TRBD2. In germline, CDR1 is SGHTA, CDR2 FQGNSA. Unmatched junction bases numbered 6, after V lost 4 bases and J lost 0 bases. The CDR3 totals 16 residues. CDR3 DNA sequence: TGTGCCAGCAGCTATGGGGGGGGACTCTCCTACAATGAGCAGTTCTTC. Its translation is CASSYGGGLSYNEQFF.